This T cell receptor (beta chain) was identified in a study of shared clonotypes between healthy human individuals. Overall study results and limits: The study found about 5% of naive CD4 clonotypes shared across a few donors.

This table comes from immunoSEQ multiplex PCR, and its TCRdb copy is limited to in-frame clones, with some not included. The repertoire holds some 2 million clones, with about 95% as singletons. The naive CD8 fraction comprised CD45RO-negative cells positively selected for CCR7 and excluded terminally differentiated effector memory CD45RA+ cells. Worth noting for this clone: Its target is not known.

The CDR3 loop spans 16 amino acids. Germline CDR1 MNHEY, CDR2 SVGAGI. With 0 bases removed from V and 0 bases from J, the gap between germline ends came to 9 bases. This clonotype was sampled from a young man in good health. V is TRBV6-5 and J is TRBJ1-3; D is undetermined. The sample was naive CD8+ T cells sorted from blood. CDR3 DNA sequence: TGTGCCAGCAGTTACTCATCCCAGACCTCTGGAAACACCATATATTTT. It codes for CASSYSSQTSGNTIYF.